These 31 T cell receptor beta chains were all obtained from the same sample, sequenced in a study of radiotherapy plus CTLA-4 blockade in lung cancer. Repertoires were generated with immunoSEQ multiplex PCR, while TCRdb's copy carries only in-frame clones and drops some. This sample carries 43,000 or so clones, roughly 60% of them seen once, and the ten largest clones take less than 20%. Sample: peripheral blood, taken from a patient treated with radiotherapy plus ipilimumab. These TCRs come from a human donor with non-small cell lung cancer who had a partial response to radiotherapy plus ipilimumab.

This clone was counted a few times. This chain connects TRBV19 to TRBJ1-6; D unclear. Germline lookup yields CDR1 LNHDA and CDR2 SQIVND (reference sequence). The CDR3 sequence is 14 residues long. The V end was cut by 8 bases, the J end by 1 base, with 9 bases between. CDR3 coding DNA: TGTGCCAGTGAGGCGAGATCCTATAATTCACCCCTCCACTTT. Translated, it gives CASEARSYNSPLHF.

This rearrangement joins TRBV5-6 to TRBJ2-7; D is uncertain. Germline V CDR1 and CDR2: SGHDT, YYEEEE. V was pared by 4 bases and J by 0 bases, with 14 bases between. CDR3 length: 15 residues. This CDR3 reads CASSATFLSSYEQYF. The CDR3 region has the DNA TGTGCCAGCAGCGCTACCTTTTTGAGCTCCTACGAGCAGTACTTC. Based on the CDR3 plus reference TRBV5-6 and TRBJ2-7, the full variable domain is DAGVTQSPTHLIKTRGQQVTLRCSPKSGHDTVSWYQQALGQGPQFIFQYYEEEERQRGNFPDRFSGHQFPNYSSELNVNALLLGDSALYLCASSATFLSSYEQYFGPGTRLTVT.

V gene TRBV6-9 combines with J gene TRBJ2-7, with 7 bases lining up with TRBD1. This CDR3 contains 15 residues. From germline, CDR1 is MNHGY and CDR2 SVAAGI. V gave up 7 bases and J gave up 5 bases; unmatched junction bases: 14. The DNA of the CDR3 is TGTGCCAGCACTTGGCCAAGACAGGGTGAAAACGAGCAGTACTTC. Protein product: CASTWPRQGENEQYF.

The chain couples TRBV11-2 to TRBJ2-1; 7 bases agree with TRBD2. Germline assignment: CDR1 SGHAT and CDR2 FQNNGV. Unmatched junction bases numbered 12, after V lost 3 bases and J lost 4 bases. The CDR3 spans 17 residues. In DNA, the CDR3 is TGTGCCAGCAGCTTGACCCCCCAGGGAGGGGCGTACAATGAGCAGTTCTTC. The encoded protein is CASSLTPQGGAYNEQFF.

The V gene is TRBV6-1, the J gene TRBJ1-5; the D gene is possibly TRBD1 (5 bases). This CDR3 is 15 amino acids long. Germline assignment: CDR1 MNHNS and CDR2 SASEGT. Trimming removed 2 bases at V and 3 bases at J, with 11 bases between. The CDR3 DNA reads TGTGCCAGCAGTGAATGGGCAGGGAACAATCAGCCCCAGCATTTT. Translating gives CASSEWAGNNQPQHF.

This clone was detected only a few times. This rearrangement joins TRBV7-9 to TRBJ1-2; possibly TRBD1 for D (6 bases). CDR1 is SEHNR, CDR2 FQNEAQ, per germline (reference sequence). V was shortened by 4 bases and J by 8 bases, with 23 bases between the two germline ends. CDR3 length equals 16 residues. For the CDR3, the DNA is TGTGCCAGCAGCTCCCAGACAGGTTCCCGAGCGGGGGGCTACACCTTC. This translates into CASSSQTGSRAGGYTF.

This clone was observed a few times. The chain employs TRBV4-1 and TRBJ2-3; D not resolved. The CDR3 loop spans 14 amino acids. Trimming shortened V by 2 bases and J by 4 bases, and 10 bases separated the two germline ends. CDR1 is MGHRA and CDR2 is YSYEKL in the germline V gene. The CDR3 DNA follows: TGCGCCAGCAGCCAACAGGCAGCATCAGATACGCAGTATTTT. Translated: CASSQQAASDTQYF.

Notes on this clone: At one end, the junction sequence differs from germline, possibly due to a read error. Other DNA sequences in this sample translate to the same CDR3. The chain is built from TRBV19 and TRBJ1-5; no definite D call. CDR3 length: 13 residues. Germline V gene data show CDR1 as LNHDA and CDR2 as SQIVND (reference sequence). As DNA, the CDR3 is TGTGCCAGCAGTATAGGAGGCAATCAGCCCCAGCATTTT. It encodes CASSIGGNQPQHF.

The chain carries TRBV6-5 and TRBJ2-1, with 8 nucleotides matching TRBD1. Germline V lookup: CDR1 MNHEY, CDR2 SVGAGI. The CDR3 totals 15 residues. V shed 8 bases, J shed 5 bases, and the junction held 11 bases outside the gene matches. CDR3 nucleotides: TGTGCCAGCTTTCCCGGGACAGGATTCCACAATGAGCAGTTCTTC. Translation: CASFPGTGFHNEQFF.

This chain joins TRBV9 and TRBJ1-2; D gene ambiguous. Per the germline V gene, CDR1 is SGDLS and CDR2 is YYNGEE. The CDR3 is made up of 14 amino acids. V gave up 4 bases and J gave up 2 bases, with 12 bases separating them. The CDR3 is CASSLREGNYGYTF. CDR3 nucleotide sequence: TGTGCCAGCAGCTTAAGGGAGGGAAACTATGGCTACACCTTC.

A single count supports this clone. V usage is TRBV2 and J usage is TRBJ2-3; D is unresolved. CDR3 length: 13 residues. Between the trimmed V and J ends, which lost 1 base and 5 bases, there was a span of 7 bases. Looked up from germline, CDR1 is SNHLY and CDR2 is FYNNEI. This CDR3 is CASSEGPGDTQYF. In DNA form, the CDR3 reads TGTGCCAGCAGTGAAGGCCCCGGAGATACGCAGTATTTT.

The chain combines TRBV7-2 with TRBJ2-7, with D maybe TRBD1 (5 bases). Trimming cost V 5 bases and J 6 bases, with 17 bases left between them. The germline gives CDR1 SGHTA, CDR2 FQGNSA. The CDR3 contains 14 residues. CDR3 sequence reads: CASSRRDRGGEQYF. In DNA form, the CDR3 reads TGTGCCAGCAGCCGACGCGATAGGGGCGGCGAGCAGTACTTC.

The V call is TRBV6-5, the J call TRBJ2-5; 8 nucleotides align to TRBD1. Per the germline V gene, CDR1 is MNHEY and CDR2 is SVGAGI. This CDR3 has 15 amino acids. The ends lost 7 bases at V and 7 bases at J; junction bases unmatched: 14. This chain's CDR3 is CASTSGTGVRRTQYF. Here the CDR3 DNA reads TGTGCCAGCACATCCGGGACAGGAGTACGACGGACCCAGTACTTC.

The chain couples TRBV6-1 to TRBJ2-2; D gene uncertain. CDR3 length: 14 amino acids. The V gene lost 2 bases and the J gene lost 4 bases, with 8 bases spanning the gap. Germline CDR1 MNHNS, CDR2 SASEGT. CDR3 loop: CASSEMVATGELFF. The DNA of the CDR3 is TGTGCCAGCAGTGAAATGGTGGCCACCGGGGAGCTGTTTTTT.

This clone occurred many times. CDR3 nucleotides: TGTGCCAGTAGTGCCCAACAGGGGCCATGGACCCAGTACTTC. It encodes CASSAQQGPWTQYF. The V gene is TRBV19, the J gene TRBJ2-5; 7 nucleotides line up with TRBD1. Germline trimming cut 5 bases from V and 7 bases from J; bases unmatched to any gene: 10. This CDR3 region has 14 residues. Germline CDR1 reads LNHDA; CDR2 reads SQIVND (reference sequence).

At least ten counts were recorded for this clone. The chain couples TRBV19 to TRBJ1-2; TRBD1 might be the D (5 bases). The V end lost 6 bases, the J end lost 6 bases, and 17 bases lay between the germline ends. CDR3 length equals 14 residues. In germline, CDR1 is LNHDA, CDR2 SQIVND (reference sequence). The CDR3 reads CASRRGLAGHGYTF. CDR3 bases: TGTGCCAGTAGGAGGGGACTCGCAGGTCATGGCTACACCTTC.

This chain uses TRBV7-2 with TRBJ2-2; 12 bases line up with TRBD2. The CDR3 consists of 18 residues. V was clipped by 3 bases and J by 4 bases; unmatched bases: 9. Germline CDR1 is SGHTA and CDR2 is FQGNSA. CDR3 loop: CASSFLAGGPRGTGELFF. The CDR3 DNA is TGTGCCAGCAGCTTTCTAGCGGGGGGGCCTAGGGGCACCGGGGAGCTGTTTTTT.

This clone was detected once. This chain joins TRBV15 and TRBJ2-1; TRBD2 might be the D (6 bases). Germline loops: CDR1 LNHNV, CDR2 YYDKDF (reference sequence). CDR3 length equals 14 residues. Trimming left V 8 bases short and J 6 bases short, with 17 bases between. Here the CDR3 DNA reads TGTGCCACCGGAGAAGCGGGCCGAATCAATGAGCAGTTCTTC. It is translated as CATGEAGRINEQFF.

This clone has more than one count but fewer than ten. This chain joins TRBV19 and TRBJ2-7; D is uncertain. Trimming cost V 5 bases and J 3 bases, with 17 bases left between them. The V gene's germline CDR1 is LNHDA and CDR2 SQIVND (reference sequence). The CDR3 length is 15 residues. The CDR3 DNA reads TGTGCCAGTAGTGTGGGCGTGGGTCCCGTCTACGAGCAGTACTTC. The encoded protein is CASSVGVGPVYEQYF.

The chain uses TRBV2 and TRBJ1-4; TRBD1 matches 8 bases. This CDR3 contains 14 residues. The V gene's germline CDR1 is SNHLY and CDR2 FYNNEI. V lost 4 bases and J lost 8; bases outside the gene matches: 6. The CDR3 DNA is TGTGCCAGCAGTGCCGACAGGGGTGACGAAAAACTGTTTTTT. Amino acid sequence: CASSADRGDEKLFF.

This clone appeared once. The chain links TRBV2 to TRBJ1-2, with D maybe TRBD1 (5 bases). The CDR3 length is 14 residues. In germline, CDR1 is SNHLY, CDR2 FYNNEI. With 4 bases removed from V and 7 bases from J, the gap between germline ends came to 16 bases. DNA for the CDR3: TGTGCCAGCAGTGGAACCGACGCTAGGGGTGGCTACACCTTC. It yields the protein CASSGTDARGGYTF. Full variable domain (missing parts from reference TRBV2 and TRBJ1-2): EPEVTQTPSHQVTQMGQEVILRCVPISNHLYFYWYRQILGQKVEFLVSFYNNEISEKSEIFDDQFSVERPDGSNFTLKIRSTKLEDSAMYFCASSGTDARGGYTFGSGTRLTVV.

The table lists this clone with a few counts. V is TRBV27 and J is TRBJ2-7; D unclear. The germline V and J ends were trimmed by 2 bases and 0 bases, with 8 bases remaining between them. Germline V gene data show CDR1 as MNHEY and CDR2 as SMNVEV (reference sequence). The CDR3 is 14 residues long. As DNA, the CDR3 is TGTGCCAGCAGTTTAAACGCAGACTCCTACGAGCAGTACTTC. Amino acids: CASSLNADSYEQYF.

V and J are TRBV6-5 and TRBJ1-6; D ambiguous. Trimming removed 5 bases from V and 10 bases from J, with 9 bases in between. CDR1 and CDR2 from the germline V gene are MNHEY and SVGAGI. This CDR3 is 12 amino acids long. This CDR3 is CASSPEGSPLHF. DNA for the CDR3: TGTGCCAGCAGTCCTGAGGGATCACCCCTCCACTTT.

The rearrangement uses TRBV18 and TRBJ2-1; 10 bases agree with TRBD2. Germline V CDR1 and CDR2: KGHSH, LQKENI. V lost 3 bases to trimming and J lost 6 bases; unmatched junction nucleotides: 11. The CDR3 has 17 residues. Written as DNA, the CDR3 is TGTGCCAGCTCACCGTTTAGCGGGAGGTTCGACTTCAATGAGCAGTTCTTC. Translating gives CASSPFSGRFDFNEQFF.

V gene TRBV11-2 combines with J gene TRBJ1-6, with TRBD1 identical over 9 bases. V trimming: 5 bases; J trimming: 9 bases; junction bases outside the gene matches: 8. Germline CDR1 and CDR2: SGHAT and FQNNGV. The CDR3 sequence is 15 residues long. The CDR3 reads CASSLRGTGISPLHF. The CDR3, as DNA: TGTGCCAGCAGCCTCCGGGGGACAGGGATTTCACCCCTCCACTTT.

The V and J genes are TRBV4-1 and TRBJ1-6; 7 bases fit TRBD1. The germline gives CDR1 MGHRA, CDR2 YSYEKL. J gave up 7 bases and V 2 bases, and 5 bases lay outside the gene matches. The CDR3 runs to 15 residues. CDR3 bases: TGCGCCAGCAGCCAACCGGGACAGTTAAATTCACCCCTCCACTTT. As protein: CASSQPGQLNSPLHF.

This clone was counted many times. The chain uses TRBV10-3 and TRBJ1-2; a weak D match, TRBD1 (6 bases). The CDR3 runs 16 residues. In germline, CDR1 is ENHRY, CDR2 SYGVKD. V was trimmed by 6 bases and J by 0 bases, leaving 17 bases between them. CDR3 region: CAISTQQGPTNYGYTF. The CDR3, as DNA: TGTGCCATCAGCACCCAACAGGGCCCTACTAACTATGGCTACACCTTC.

CDR3: CASGAPWSSYNEQFF. The CDR3 DNA reads TGTGCCAGTGGGGCCCCTTGGAGCTCCTACAATGAGCAGTTCTTC. The chain employs TRBV19 and TRBJ2-1; tentatively, D is TRBD1 (5 bases). Trimming cost V 8 bases and J 0 bases, with 14 bases left between them. This CDR3 is built from 15 residues. Per the germline V gene, CDR1 is LNHDA and CDR2 is SQIVND (reference sequence).

The chain couples TRBV20-1 to TRBJ1-1, with D perhaps TRBD1 (5 bases). Germline-derived CDR1 and CDR2 are DFQATT and SNEGSKA (reference sequence). V dropped 7 bases and J dropped 7 bases, with 13 bases sitting between them. This CDR3 spans 11 amino acids. The CDR3 loop is CSGILTDEAFF. DNA of the CDR3: TGCAGTGGTATCCTGACAGATGAAGCTTTCTTT.

By share, this clone ranks as medium-sized. The rearrangement links TRBV21-1 to TRBJ1-1; no check of the table's D call, TRBD1, against the DNA was made. TRBV21-1 represents a pseudogene. The CDR3 length is 14 residues. CDR3 coding DNA: TGTGCCAGCAGCAGAACAGGCTTGCGGACTGAAGCTTTCTTT. This gives the protein CASSRTGLRTEAFF.

V usage is TRBV5-1 and J usage is TRBJ2-3, with D unclear. CDR1 SGHRS and CDR2 YFSETQ come from the germline V gene. V lost 1 base and J lost 6, with 6 bases in between. This CDR3 is built from 12 residues. This CDR3 reads CASSLTVDTQYF. In DNA, the CDR3 is TGCGCCAGCAGCTTGACAGTCGATACGCAGTATTTT.